This record covers a single TCR beta chain. This sample is drawn from a study of control samples from healthy donors and cancer patients. Per germline, CDR1 SQVTM and CDR2 ANQGSEA. The germline V and J ends were trimmed by 6 bases and 1 base, with 13 bases remaining between them. The CDR3 contains 14 residues. Sequencing was performed with immunoSEQ multiplex PCR; in TCRdb, only in-frame clones are kept and a portion is missing. The table lists about 73,000 clones, over 85% of them singletons. This sequence was found in a man between 60 and 75 years old with lung cancer. The chain uses TRBV29-1 and TRBJ1-5; D call uncertain. Sequencing was carried out using PBMCs. The CDR3 bases are TGCAGCGTCGCGACTGGGAGGAGCAATCAGCCCCAGCATTTT. Translated, it gives CSVATGRSNQPQHF.